This T cell receptor beta chain originates from a study of T-cell reconstitution after alpha-beta-depleted transplantation in children. Notes on the study in general: TCRbeta diversity was high at day 60 in some patients (a result of surviving recipient T cells and thymic progenitors). Alpha-beta T cells about two months after transplant reportedly derived from several hundred expanded graft clones. Newly produced T cells mostly accounted for T-cell counts and diversity one year post-transplant.

The ends were cut back, 4 bases at V and 6 bases at J, with 19 bases in the middle. Germline CDR1 is SGHVS and CDR2 is FQNEAQ. This CDR3 comprises 16 residues. There are a few counts of this clonotype. What it binds is not known. Unique molecular identifiers featured in how the TCRbeta library was prepared. One entry per CDR3 protein results from TCRdb running MiXCR on the PCR reads. The sample shows fewer than 1 million distinct CDR3 sequences, around 15% of them seen only once. This receptor was taken from a male patient under 18 who had a stem cell transplant for acute lymphoblastic leukemia, so the T cells may come from the graft donor. The rearrangement joins TRBV7-8 to TRBJ2-1; perhaps TRBD2 as D (6 bases). The sequences come from PBMCs, mostly from graft donor cells, collected 360 days after TCRalphabeta/CD19-depleted stem cell transplant. The DNA for the CDR3 is TGTGCCAGCAGCTCCTTAGCAGGCGGGATCTCCAATGAGCAGTTCTTC. Translated, it gives CASSSLAGGISNEQFF.